This T cell receptor beta chain was identified during a study of blood T cell repertoires in COVID-19. Turning to the study itself: Samples taken during acute and convalescent COVID-19 were collected in the United States, Italy and Spain.

Seattle patients were enrolled during active infection and followed longitudinally. Under the authors' procedure: Researchers report that nucleated cell counts were estimated from reference gene primer amplification. Some clones are missing from TCRdb's copy, which holds only in-frame ones; the method was immunoSEQ multiplex PCR. The V and J calls and clone size were taken over from that table, and D and trimming were inferred from the DNA. The table lists tens of thousands of clones, approximately 92% of them singletons. Comment on this clone: At one end, the junction sequence differs from germline, possibly due to a read error.

Germline V CDR1 and CDR2: MGHRA, YSYEKL. CDR3 length: 17 amino acids. Sequencing was done on a sample of peripheral blood. The chain has TRBV4-1 and TRBJ2-7, with 7 bases identical to TRBD2. This clonotype was obtained from a woman in her sixties or seventies with COVID-19, enrolled during active disease. This CDR3 reads CASSEDSTAGVPYEQYF. CDR3 coding DNA: TGCGCCAGCAGCGAAGATTCGACCGCGGGAGTACCCTACGAGCAGTACTTC.